These 30 T cell receptor beta chains came from one sample sequenced in a study of blood T cell repertoires in COVID-19. The protocol was immunoSEQ multiplex PCR, while the TCRdb copy is restricted to in-frame clones and leaves out a portion. This sample has 150,000 to 180,000 clones, with 83% found just once. Sequencing input: peripheral blood. Every receptor here comes from a woman aged 55-75 years with COVID-19, enrolled during active disease.

The chain couples TRBV5-4 to TRBJ2-5, with TRBD1 matching over 10 bases. Germline V gene sequence: CDR1 SGHNT, CDR2 YYREEE (reference sequence). V was pared by 1 base and J by 1 base, with 1 base of the junction left unmatched. The CDR3 covers 15 residues. The CDR3 loop reads CASSLRTGGQETQYF. CDR3 DNA sequence: TGTGCCAGCAGCTTGAGGACAGGGGGCCAAGAGACCCAGTACTTC.

Note on this clone: Other DNA sequences in this specimen translate into the identical CDR3. This chain uses TRBV12-3 or TRBV12-4 with TRBJ1-1; D gene ambiguous. Trimming removed 6 bases at V and 1 base at J, with 6 bases between. The CDR3 sequence is 12 residues long. The DNA of the CDR3 is TGTGCCAGCAGACCGGGGAACACTGAAGCTTTCTTT. As protein: CASRPGNTEAFF.

This chain uses TRBV27 with TRBJ2-6; D is unclear. Germline V gives CDR1 MNHEY, CDR2 SMNVEV (reference sequence). V was cut by 3 bases and J by 2 bases, with 5 bases left in between. The CDR3 is made up of 14 amino acids. CDR3 residues: CASSFLTGANVLTF. CDR3 DNA: TGTGCCAGCAGTTTTCTAACTGGGGCCAACGTCCTGACTTTC.

This clone came up once. The chain combines TRBV5-1 with TRBJ2-7; D remains ambiguous. Germline loops: CDR1 SGHRS, CDR2 YFSETQ. The CDR3 consists of 15 residues. V lost 0 bases and J lost 3, with 13 bases in between. The CDR3 is CASSLAGGSDYEQYV. The CDR3 region has the DNA TGCGCCAGCAGCTTGGCCGGCGGTTCGGACTACGAGCAGTACGTC.

Turning to this clone: Other DNA sequences in this sample translate to the same CDR3. The chain recombines TRBV6-4 with TRBJ2-1; TRBD2 matches 11 bases. This CDR3 has 15 residues. The germline gives CDR1 MRHNA, CDR2 SNTAGT. Germline trimming cut 0 bases from V and 6 bases from J; bases unmatched to any gene: 1. In nucleotides, the CDR3 is TGTGCCAGCAGTGACTCTAGCGGGGGGGCCAATGAGCAGTTCTTC. Its translation: CASSDSSGGANEQFF.

This chain joins TRBV10-3 and TRBJ2-7, with TRBD2 identical over 7 bases. V lost 4 bases and J lost 3; bases outside the gene matches: 6. The CDR3 is made up of 14 amino acids. Germline CDR1 is ENHRY and CDR2 is SYGVKD. The CDR3 spells CAISGGGPLYEQYF. CDR3 in DNA: TGTGCCATCAGTGGGGGGGGACCCCTCTACGAGCAGTACTTC.

This clone was seen at least ten times. Written as DNA, the CDR3 is TGTGCCAGCAGCCGGACTAGCCGCCCAGATACGCAGTATTTT. Translated, it gives CASSRTSRPDTQYF. The chain recombines TRBV5-5 with TRBJ2-3; the match to TRBD2 covers 8 bases. Trimming took 4 bases from V and 4 from J; bases not matched to a gene: 5. Germline values: CDR1 SGHKS, CDR2 YYEKEE (reference sequence). The length of the CDR3 is 14 residues.

A note on this clone: The same CDR3 is also encoded by other DNA sequences in this sample. The chain is built from TRBV19 and TRBJ1-1; D call uncertain. The CDR3 extends over 13 amino acids. V gave up 2 bases and J gave up 5 bases, with 9 bases separating them. CDR1 and CDR2 from the germline V gene are LNHDA and SQIVND (reference sequence). The CDR3 here is CASSIRGSTEAFF. The CDR3 nucleotides read TGTGCCAGTAGTATAAGAGGGTCGACTGAAGCTTTCTTT. The full variable domain, completed using reference TRBV19 and TRBJ1-1, is DGGITQSPKYLFRKEGQNVTLSCEQNLNHDAMYWYRQDPGQGLRLIYYSQIVNDFQKGDIAEGYSVSREKKESFPLTVTSAQKNPTAFYLCASSIRGSTEAFFGQGTRLTVV.

J is TRBJ2-5 and V is TRBV3-1 (or the pseudogene TRBV3-2); D is perhaps TRBD2 (5 bases). This CDR3 is built from 13 residues. V was pared by 6 bases and J by 1 base, with 9 bases between. Germline loops: CDR1 LGHDT, CDR2 YNNKEL (reference sequence). CDR3 amino acids: CASRDWTQETQYF. CDR3 nucleotide sequence: TGTGCCAGCAGGGACTGGACCCAAGAGACCCAGTACTTC.

This CDR3 is CASSLASGTAFNTGELFF. CDR3 DNA sequence: TGTGCCAGCAGCTTAGCTTCTGGGACTGCTTTTAACACCGGGGAGCTGTTTTTT. The chain combines TRBV7-9 with TRBJ2-2, with D possibly matching TRBD2 (6 bases). V dropped 0 bases and J dropped 2 bases, with 16 bases sitting between them. The CDR3 contains 18 residues. CDR1 is SEHNR and CDR2 is FQNEAQ in the germline V gene (reference sequence).

The table lists this clone with a few counts. This sequence joins TRBV18 and TRBJ2-5, with a tentative D call TRBD1 (5 bases). Germline lookup yields CDR1 KGHSH and CDR2 LQKENI. This CDR3 comprises 14 residues. The ends were cut back, 2 bases at V and 3 bases at J, with 10 bases in the middle. The CDR3 spells CASSPSGQKETQYF. The CDR3, as DNA: TGTGCCAGCTCACCATCCGGACAAAAAGAGACCCAGTACTTC.

The chain links TRBV6-4 to TRBJ1-1; D is undetermined. Trimming removed 6 bases at V and 0 bases at J, with 11 bases between. This CDR3 is 14 amino acids long. Germline V gene data show CDR1 as MRHNA and CDR2 as SNTAGT. The CDR3, as DNA: TGTGCCAGCAGGCCGGAGAGCTTGAACACTGAAGCTTTCTTT. Its protein is CASRPESLNTEAFF.

The rearrangement uses TRBV7-5 and TRBJ2-7; TRBD1 is taken as the D call from the table, unchecked against the DNA. TRBV7-5 is an annotated pseudogene. The CDR3 consists of 15 residues. Here the CDR3 reads CSPSPVGSPSYEQYF. The CDR3 DNA reads TGTTCACCCTCACCCGTGGGCTCCCCCTCCTACGAGCAGTACTTC.

The J gene is TRBJ1-2, the V gene TRBV3-1 (or the pseudogene TRBV3-2); D may be TRBD1 (6 bases). The CDR3 consists of 15 residues. The V and J ends lost 4 bases and 4 bases respectively, with 16 bases between them. Germline V lookup: CDR1 LGHDT, CDR2 YNNKEL (reference sequence). Here the CDR3 DNA reads TGTGCCAGCAGCCCTTCTGGGGGCGGTTTCTATGGCTACACCTTC. Protein: CASSPSGGGFYGYTF.

V is TRBV6-4 and J is TRBJ1-5; 7 bases are shared with TRBD1. The CDR3 covers 17 residues. Trimming took 2 bases from V and 6 from J; bases not matched to a gene: 13. From germline, CDR1 is MRHNA and CDR2 SNTAGT. In DNA, the CDR3 is TGTGCCAGCAGTGACCGTGGCAGGGGGTTTGGGGGTCAGCCCCAGCATTTT. Its protein is CASSDRGRGFGGQPQHF.

This chain links TRBV6-1 with TRBJ2-1; 9 nucleotides align to TRBD2. The V segment lost 3 bases and the J segment 2 bases; nucleotides outside the gene matches: 5. This CDR3 is built from 16 residues. Per germline, CDR1 MNHNS and CDR2 SASEGT. CDR3 nucleotides: TGTGCCAGCAGTGAGACTAGCGGAAGCGCCTACAATGAGCAGTTCTTC. This gives the protein CASSETSGSAYNEQFF.

This clone has just one count. V usage is TRBV5-1 and J usage is TRBJ1-1, with unresolved D. The germline CDR1 and CDR2 sequences are SGHRS and YFSETQ. Trimming took 5 bases from V and 6 from J, leaving 14 bases between them. CDR3 size: 13 residues. The CDR3 bases are TGCGCCAGCAGTAGCGGAGTTGACGCTGAAGCTTTCTTT. This gives the protein CASSSGVDAEAFF.

The chain has TRBV12-3 or TRBV12-4 and TRBJ2-7; D might be TRBD1 (6 bases). The CDR3 has 13 amino acids. The V gene lost 6 bases and the J gene lost 6 bases, with 15 bases spanning the gap. CDR3 sequence reads: CASRWGQEGEQYF. Here the CDR3 DNA reads TGTGCCAGCAGATGGGGACAAGAAGGCGAGCAGTACTTC.

This chain uses TRBV7-3 with TRBJ2-2; D gene unclear. Germline CDR1 SGHTA, CDR2 FQGTGA. Trimming pared 5 bases from V and 2 bases from J, leaving 15 bases between. This CDR3 comprises 16 residues. DNA of the CDR3: TGTGCCAGCAGCCCCCAACCCCAGACTAACACCGGGGAGCTGTTTTTT. It codes for CASSPQPQTNTGELFF.

The rearrangement uses TRBV6-5 and TRBJ1-6, with TRBD1 matching over 7 bases. Germline lookup yields CDR1 MNHEY and CDR2 SVGAGI. The CDR3 covers 14 residues. The trim removed 6 bases at V and 7 bases at J, leaving 6 bases unmatched. Here the CDR3 DNA reads TGTGCCAGCAGCCCCGACAGGGCGAATTCACCCCTCCACTTT. Its protein product is CASSPDRANSPLHF.

The V call is TRBV7-9, the J call TRBJ2-1; D perhaps matches TRBD2 (5 bases). This CDR3 has 15 residues. The germline V and J ends were trimmed by 0 bases and 3 bases, with 9 bases remaining between them. Germline V lookup: CDR1 SEHNR, CDR2 FQNEAQ (reference sequence). DNA of the CDR3: TGTGCCAGCAGCTTAGCGGGAGAGAACTACAATGAGCAGTTCTTC. Translation: CASSLAGENYNEQFF.

The chain links TRBV6-1 to TRBJ1-5, with TRBD1 identical over 11 bases. The CDR3 contains 18 residues. Germline V CDR1 and CDR2: MNHNS, SASEGT. V lost 4 bases and J lost 3; bases outside the gene matches: 11. CDR3 loop: CASSARTGGEGDNQPQHF. The CDR3 nucleotides are TGTGCCAGCAGTGCTCGGACAGGGGGCGAGGGCGACAATCAGCCCCAGCATTTT.

This clone was recorded a few times. This sequence joins TRBV19 and TRBJ1-6, with D maybe TRBD1 (6 bases). Germline values: CDR1 LNHDA, CDR2 SQIVND (reference sequence). Trimming took off 5 bases at V and 6 bases at J, with 17 bases between the two ends. CDR3 length: 16 amino acids. This CDR3 reads CASSDRGGAGNSPLHF. DNA of the CDR3: TGTGCCAGTAGTGACCGCGGGGGCGCCGGTAATTCACCCCTCCACTTT.

V usage is TRBV6-6 and J usage is TRBJ1-1; D is unclear. Germline V gene data show CDR1 as MNHNY and CDR2 as SVGAGI (reference sequence). The CDR3 extends over 15 amino acids. V lost 5 bases and J lost 0, with 13 bases in between. The CDR3 is CASSRSEPLNTEAFF. CDR3 coding DNA: TGTGCCAGCAGTCGATCAGAGCCTCTGAACACTGAAGCTTTCTTT.

The chain employs TRBV7-9 and TRBJ1-4; D is possibly TRBD1 (6 bases). V shed 4 bases and J shed 5 bases, with 11 bases lying between them. This CDR3 is 14 amino acids long. Germline V gene data show CDR1 as SEHNR and CDR2 as FQNEAQ (reference sequence). CDR3 sequence: CASSSRGPNEKLFF. For the CDR3, the DNA is TGTGCCAGCAGCTCCAGGGGCCCGAATGAAAAACTGTTTTTT.

This chain links TRBV3-1 (or the pseudogene TRBV3-2) with TRBJ1-5; D may be TRBD1 (5 bases). The CDR3 sequence is 13 residues long. The germline V and J ends were trimmed by 3 bases and 7 bases, with 10 bases remaining between them. Germline assignment: CDR1 LGHDT and CDR2 YNNKEL (reference sequence). CDR3: CASSQDIIQPQHF. The CDR3 DNA sequence: TGTGCCAGCAGCCAGGACATAATCCAGCCCCAGCATTTT.

The V and J genes are TRBV2 and TRBJ2-5; 7 bases are shared with TRBD2. Losses at the gene ends were 2 bases for V and 5 bases for J; bases not matched to a gene: 8. The CDR3 is 15 residues long. In germline, CDR1 is SNHLY, CDR2 FYNNEI. The CDR3 protein is CASSERSGGRETQYF. CDR3 in DNA: TGTGCCAGCAGTGAACGCTCGGGAGGTAGGGAGACCCAGTACTTC.

J is TRBJ1-1 and V is TRBV19; TRBD1 aligns across 8 bases. There are 15 residues in the CDR3. From germline, CDR1 is LNHDA and CDR2 SQIVND (reference sequence). The trim removed 6 bases at V and 3 bases at J, leaving 9 bases unmatched. The CDR3 reads CASRLQGGRDTEAFF. The CDR3 region has the DNA TGTGCCAGTAGACTACAGGGGGGTCGGGACACTGAAGCTTTCTTT.

Here the CDR3 reads CASSYGYGYTF. CDR3 sequence (DNA): TGTGCCAGCAGTTACGGCTATGGCTACACCTTC. The V gene is TRBV12-3 or TRBV12-4, the J gene TRBJ1-2; D unresolved. The CDR3 covers 11 residues. V dropped 4 bases and J dropped 4 bases, with 4 bases sitting between them.

The J gene is TRBJ2-2, the V gene TRBV10-1; the match to TRBD1 covers 9 bases. The CDR3 loop spans 15 amino acids. Unmatched junction bases numbered 7, after V lost 4 bases and J lost 7 bases. Germline-derived CDR1 and CDR2 are WNHNN and SYGVQD (reference sequence). In DNA form, the CDR3 reads TGCGCCAGCAGTGCGGGACAGGGAAAGATCGGGGAGCTGTTTTTT. It is translated as CASSAGQGKIGELFF.